This passage covers 27 T cell receptor beta chains from one sample sequenced in a study of radiotherapy plus CTLA-4 blockade in lung cancer. Some clones are missing from TCRdb's copy, which holds only in-frame ones; the method was immunoSEQ multiplex PCR. The table records about 110,000 clones, about four fifths of them present only once. Sequenced material: peripheral blood, taken from a patient treated with radiotherapy plus ipilimumab. The origin of the receptors is a human donor with non-small cell lung cancer that progressed on radiotherapy plus ipilimumab. Some clones in this sample may be carry-over from other donors' samples.

The chain uses TRBV7-8 and TRBJ1-4; D is uncertain. This CDR3 has 12 amino acids. Trimming took 3 bases from V and 8 from J, leaving 7 bases between them. In germline, CDR1 is SGHVS, CDR2 FQNEAQ. The CDR3: CASSFQFEKLFF. In DNA form, the CDR3 reads TGTGCCAGCAGCTTTCAGTTCGAAAAACTGTTTTTT. Combining the CDR3 with reference TRBV7-8 and TRBJ1-4 gives the whole variable domain GAGVSQSPRYKVAKRGQDVALRCDPISGHVSLFWYQQALGQGPEFLTYFQNEAQLDKSGLPSDRFFAERPEGSVSTLKIQRTQQEDSAVYLCASSFQFEKLFFGSGTQLSVL.

The rearrangement links TRBV5-1 to TRBJ2-1; D gene ambiguous. Per germline, CDR1 SGHRS and CDR2 YFSETQ. Trimming pared 3 bases from V and 6 bases from J, leaving 16 bases between. The CDR3 length is 15 residues. For the CDR3, the DNA is TGCGCCAGCAGCTCAGAAGCTGGTCCGGCCAATGAGCAGTTCTTC. Translating it yields CASSSEAGPANEQFF.

The rearrangement joins TRBV28 to TRBJ1-4, with D maybe TRBD1 (6 bases). The CDR3 has 13 amino acids. Trimming pared 6 bases from V and 4 bases from J, leaving 9 bases between. The germline V gene has CDR1 MDHEN and CDR2 SYDVKM. CDR3 residues: CASRQGFNEKLFF. DNA of the CDR3: TGTGCCAGCAGACAGGGTTTTAATGAAAAACTGTTTTTT.

The V and J genes are TRBV19 and TRBJ2-1, with 14 nucleotides matching TRBD2. Germline loops: CDR1 LNHDA, CDR2 SQIVND (reference sequence). The length of the CDR3 is 16 residues. Losses at the gene ends were 3 bases for V and 3 bases for J; bases not matched to a gene: 1. The CDR3 nucleotides are TGTGCCAGTAGTATCGGACTAGCGGGGGGCTACAATGAGCAGTTCTTC. Translated: CASSIGLAGGYNEQFF.

This chain uses TRBV7-3 with TRBJ2-1; TRBD2 agrees at 12 bases. CDR3 size: 15 residues. CDR1 is SGHTA and CDR2 is FQGTGA in the germline V gene. V lost 5 bases and J lost 4; bases outside the gene matches: 3. The CDR3 sequence: CASSRTSGIYNEQFF. CDR3 coding DNA: TGTGCCAGCAGCCGGACTAGCGGGATTTACAATGAGCAGTTCTTC.

This clone came up a few times. As DNA, the CDR3 is TGTGCCAGCAGCCAAGAATTATGGGGCTACACCTTC. This sequence encodes CASSQELWGYTF. The chain combines TRBV14 with TRBJ1-2; D gene ambiguous. The germline V gene encodes CDR1 SGHDN and CDR2 FVKESK. This CDR3 region has 12 residues. Trimming removed 0 bases from V and 8 bases from J, with 7 bases in between.

V is TRBV6-6 and J is TRBJ2-3; TRBD2 matches 14 bases. From germline, CDR1 is MNHNY and CDR2 SVGAGI (reference sequence). This CDR3 comprises 16 residues. With V trimmed by 2 bases and J by 7 bases, 5 bases remained unmatched. The CDR3 here is CASSYGTSGGTNTQYF. Here the CDR3 DNA reads TGTGCCAGCAGTTACGGGACTAGCGGGGGTACAAATACGCAGTATTTT.

The chain couples TRBV4-2 to TRBJ1-5; a possible D gene is TRBD1 (6 bases). This CDR3 spans 16 amino acids. The V gene lost 2 bases and the J gene lost 1 base, with 12 bases spanning the gap. The germline CDR1 and CDR2 sequences are LGHNA and YNFKEQ. CDR3 sequence (DNA): TGTGCCAGCAGCCAAAACAGGGATTCAAGCAATCAGCCCCAGCATTTT. Translation: CASSQNRDSSNQPQHF.

V is TRBV6-1 and J is TRBJ2-1; 10 bases line up with TRBD2. Trimming took 3 bases from V and 2 from J; bases not matched to a gene: 7. The CDR3 totals 17 residues. Per the germline V gene, CDR1 is MNHNS and CDR2 is SASEGT. DNA for the CDR3: TGTGCCAGCAGTGATCGTCGGCTAGCGGGGGCCTACAATGAGCAGTTCTTC. Its protein is CASSDRRLAGAYNEQFF.

This sequence joins TRBV28 and TRBJ1-5, with a tentative D call TRBD1 (5 bases). Germline assignment: CDR1 MDHEN and CDR2 SYDVKM. The CDR3 covers 14 residues. V lost 10 bases and J lost 3, with 16 bases in between. This chain's CDR3 is CATSIWGYNQPQHF. In DNA form, the CDR3 reads TGTGCCACCTCAATATGGGGGTACAATCAGCCCCAGCATTTT.

The chain is built from TRBV27 and TRBJ2-3; D not resolved. V lost 7 bases, J lost 0 bases, and 8 bases lay in between. Per germline, CDR1 MNHEY and CDR2 SMNVEV (reference sequence). This CDR3 is built from 13 residues. The CDR3 DNA follows: TGTGCCAGCAAGCGACTTAGCACAGATACGCAGTATTTT. Amino acid sequence: CASKRLSTDTQYF.

The V and J genes are TRBV11-3 and TRBJ2-3; TRBD1 aligns across 7 bases. The V gene end was trimmed by 5 bases and the J gene end by 0 bases; junction bases not matched to a gene: 5. This CDR3 region has 15 residues. Per the germline V gene, CDR1 is SGHNT and CDR2 is YENEEA. The CDR3 is CASSRQGTSTDTQYF. The CDR3 nucleotides are TGTGCCAGCAGCCGACAGGGAACTAGCACAGATACGCAGTATTTT.

The V gene is TRBV7-3, the J gene TRBJ2-3, with a weak D call TRBD2 (6 bases). Trimming stripped 2 bases from V and 8 bases from J, with 17 bases between. Germline assignment: CDR1 SGHTA and CDR2 FQGTGA. The CDR3 contains 15 residues. CDR3 in amino acids: CASSLHTGLVGTQYF. The CDR3 DNA follows: TGTGCCAGCAGCTTACACACGGGACTTGTTGGTACGCAGTATTTT.

The chain recombines TRBV25-1 with TRBJ1-2, with 8 positions matching TRBD1. V gave up 10 bases and J gave up 4 bases; unmatched junction bases: 8. This CDR3 spans 13 amino acids. The germline V gene encodes CDR1 MGHDK and CDR2 SYGVNS. CDR3 loop: CATQAGTGYGYTF. The CDR3 bases are TGTGCCACTCAGGCCGGGACAGGCTATGGCTACACCTTC.

This clone was found once. The gene calls are TRBV6-6 and TRBJ2-3; D ambiguous. V dropped 0 bases and J dropped 1 base, with 11 bases sitting between them. The germline CDR1 and CDR2 sequences are MNHNY and SVGAGI (reference sequence). The CDR3 consists of 16 residues. The CDR3 region has the DNA TGTGCCAGCAGTTACTCGGAAGGGTTTGGCACAGATACGCAGTATTTT. It specifies CASSYSEGFGTDTQYF.

V and J are TRBV4-1 and TRBJ1-5, with 8 bases fitting TRBD1. This CDR3 contains 17 residues. Germline V gene sequence: CDR1 MGHRA, CDR2 YSYEKL. Unmatched junction bases numbered 15, after V lost 4 bases and J lost 7 bases. The CDR3 spells CASSPRDGQGIGQPQHF. The CDR3 DNA follows: TGCGCCAGCAGCCCAAGAGACGGACAGGGAATTGGGCAGCCCCAGCATTTT.

V and J are TRBV11-3 and TRBJ2-4, with 8 bases lining up with TRBD1. J gave up 2 bases and V 5 bases, and 5 bases lay outside the gene matches. Germline CDR1 SGHNT, CDR2 YENEEA. This CDR3 has 15 amino acids. CDR3 protein: CASSKRTGTKNIQYF. The CDR3 region has the DNA TGTGCCAGCAGCAAGAGGACAGGGACCAAAAACATTCAGTACTTC.

The chain recombines TRBV5-6 with TRBJ2-4, with 11 bases fitting TRBD1. The V gene's germline CDR1 is SGHDT and CDR2 YYEEEE. V trimming: 4 bases; J trimming: 6 bases; junction bases outside the gene matches: 9. The CDR3 loop spans 16 amino acids. CDR3 sequence (DNA): TGTGCCAGCAGCCGCCCCGGGACAGGGGGTGGAAACATTCAGTACTTC. Protein product: CASSRPGTGGGNIQYF.

This chain connects TRBV6-5 to TRBJ1-2; 7 bases line up with TRBD1. Losses at the gene ends were 6 bases for V and 6 bases for J; bases not matched to a gene: 10. Per the germline V gene, CDR1 is MNHEY and CDR2 is SVGAGI. The CDR3 sequence is 14 residues long. The CDR3 protein is CASRIGGRGNGYTF. Written as DNA, the CDR3 is TGTGCCAGCAGAATAGGGGGCAGGGGGAATGGCTACACCTTC.

This clone has only one observation. The chain combines TRBV4-2 with TRBJ2-3, with no clear D. The CDR3 length is 15 residues. CDR1 and CDR2 (germline): LGHNA, YNFKEQ. The germline V and J ends were trimmed by 3 bases and 5 bases, with 15 bases remaining between them. The CDR3 DNA sequence: TGTGCCAGCAGCCATAGTGGGCGTATAGGAGATACGCAGTATTTT. Translating gives CASSHSGRIGDTQYF.

The J gene is TRBJ2-1, the V gene TRBV9, with TRBD1 matching 8 bases. The ends lost 4 bases at V and 4 bases at J; junction bases unmatched: 16. Germline V CDR1 and CDR2: SGDLS, YYNGEE. CDR3 length equals 18 residues. The CDR3 loop reads CASSPGGGAPSKYNEQFF. CDR3 bases: TGTGCCAGCAGCCCAGGGGGCGGAGCCCCATCCAAGTACAATGAGCAGTTCTTC.

This rearrangement joins TRBV6-5 to TRBJ2-7; D gene uncertain. CDR3 length equals 14 residues. With 4 bases removed from V and 3 bases from J, the gap between germline ends came to 13 bases. Germline V gives CDR1 MNHEY, CDR2 SVGAGI. CDR3 region: CASSSSPVLYEQYF. The CDR3 bases are TGTGCCAGCAGTTCCTCGCCCGTACTCTACGAGCAGTACTTC.

This chain joins TRBV9 and TRBJ1-5, with D unclear. The V and J ends lost 0 bases and 7 bases respectively, with 8 bases between them. This CDR3 comprises 13 residues. Germline CDR1 and CDR2: SGDLS and YYNGEE. This CDR3 is CASSVAPGQPQHF. The CDR3 region has the DNA TGTGCCAGCAGCGTAGCTCCGGGGCAGCCCCAGCATTTT.

The chain joins TRBV5-1 to TRBJ2-1, with 11 nucleotides matching TRBD1. The CDR3 has 16 amino acids. Losses at the gene ends were 4 bases for V and 0 bases for J; bases not matched to a gene: 3. Germline assignment: CDR1 SGHRS and CDR2 YFSETQ. The CDR3 coding sequence is TGCGCCAGCAGCCCCGGGACAGGGGGCTCCTACAATGAGCAGTTCTTC. It codes for CASSPGTGGSYNEQFF.

CDR3 nucleotide sequence: TGTGCCAGCAGTTCTTTGGACAGTTACACCGGGGAGCTGTTTTTT. This codes for CASSSLDSYTGELFF. The J gene is TRBJ2-2, the V gene TRBV28; D is possibly TRBD1 (6 bases). Looked up from germline, CDR1 is MDHEN and CDR2 is SYDVKM. V was cut by 4 bases and J by 3 bases, with 12 bases left in between. This CDR3 has 15 amino acids.

The CDR3 protein is CASSGQGYEQYF. The CDR3 region has the DNA TGTGCCAGCAGTGGACAGGGGTACGAGCAGTACTTC. V gene TRBV2 combines with J gene TRBJ2-7, with 8 bases identical to TRBD1. V was pared by 4 bases and J by 4 bases, with 0 bases of the junction left unmatched. From germline, CDR1 is SNHLY and CDR2 FYNNEI. This CDR3 is 12 amino acids long.

This clone was picked up a small number of times. The chain combines TRBV27 with TRBJ1-6; 7 positions agree with TRBD1. This CDR3 has 15 residues. Germline V CDR1 and CDR2: MNHEY, SMNVEV (reference sequence). V trimming: 5 bases; J trimming: 9 bases; junction bases outside the gene matches: 10. The CDR3 is CASSGVQGSSSPLHF. CDR3 nucleotides: TGTGCCAGCAGTGGGGTACAGGGGTCGAGTTCACCCCTCCACTTT.